Below, 10 T cell receptor beta chains from the same sample are listed, as sequenced in a study of blood T cell repertoires in COVID-19. Produced via immunoSEQ multiplex PCR; TCRdb's table is partial and in-frame only. This table holds 300,000 to 450,000 clones, around 87% found once. The sequenced sample was peripheral blood. All receptors come from a woman in her twenties or thirties with COVID-19, enrolled during active disease.

This sequence joins TRBV7-6 and TRBJ2-2; 9 nucleotides match TRBD1. The J segment lost 3 bases and the V segment lost 2 bases, leaving 7 bases of the junction unmatched. CDR3 length equals 17 residues. Germline V gene lookup returns CDR1 SGHVS and CDR2 FNYEAQ. The CDR3 DNA is TGTGCCAGCAGCTTACCACAGGGGGCTGAGGACACCGGGGAGCTGTTTTTT. It encodes CASSLPQGAEDTGELFF.

CDR3 sequence reads: CASSLPRAGEQFF. CDR3 nucleotide sequence: TGTGCCAGCAGCTTACCTAGAGCTGGTGAGCAGTTCTTC. V and J are TRBV7-2 and TRBJ2-1; no clear D gene. In germline, CDR1 is SGHTA, CDR2 FQGNSA. This CDR3 region has 13 residues. The ends were cut back, 2 bases at V and 9 bases at J, with 11 bases in the middle.

The rearrangement links TRBV6-2 or TRBV6-3 to TRBJ2-3, with a weak D call TRBD1 (5 bases). This CDR3 spans 16 amino acids. V lost 5 bases and J 2 bases, leaving 17 bases between the germline ends. Looked up from germline, CDR1 is MNHEY and CDR2 is SVGEGT. The CDR3 region is CASSPYQGILTDTQYF. The CDR3, as DNA: TGTGCCAGCAGTCCCTATCAGGGTATCCTCACAGATACGCAGTATTTT.

There are a few counts of this clone. The same CDR3 arises from other DNA sequences in this sample as well. V gene TRBV19 combines with J gene TRBJ2-6; D not certain. The germline gives CDR1 LNHDA, CDR2 SQIVND (reference sequence). The ends were cut back, 3 bases at V and 1 base at J, with 7 bases in the middle. CDR3 size: 15 residues. The CDR3 here is CASSIRWSGANVLTF. Here the CDR3 DNA reads TGTGCCAGTAGTATCAGATGGTCTGGGGCCAACGTCCTGACTTTC.

The CDR3 DNA is TGTGCCCTGGGACGGACAGGGGAGGACGAAAAACTGTTTTTT. It is translated as CALGRTGEDEKLFF. This chain joins TRBV28 and TRBJ1-4; 9 bases line up with TRBD1. Germline lookup yields CDR1 MDHEN and CDR2 SYDVKM. This CDR3 region has 14 residues. V lost 11 bases and J lost 8; bases outside the gene matches: 12.

CDR3: CASSLVPGPQHF. In DNA, the CDR3 is TGTGCCAGCAGTTTAGTTCCGGGGCCCCAGCATTTT. J is TRBJ1-5 and V is TRBV12-3 or TRBV12-4; D is ambiguous. The CDR3 loop spans 12 amino acids. The V and J ends lost 1 base and 9 bases respectively, with 7 bases between them.

This rearrangement joins TRBV28 to TRBJ2-5; the match to TRBD2 covers 10 bases. This CDR3 is 15 amino acids long. Per the germline V gene, CDR1 is MDHEN and CDR2 is SYDVKM. The trim removed 4 bases at V and 5 bases at J, leaving 7 bases unmatched. The CDR3 sequence: CASSSASGSLETQYF. DNA for the CDR3: TGTGCCAGCAGTTCGGCTAGCGGGAGCCTGGAGACCCAGTACTTC.

The chain joins TRBV18 to TRBJ1-5; D is possibly TRBD1 (6 bases). V was clipped by 1 base and J by 0 bases, with 10 bases between them. There are 16 residues in the CDR3. CDR1 and CDR2 (germline): KGHSH, LQKENI. CDR3 sequence: CASSPLGQFSNQPQHF. The CDR3 DNA sequence: TGTGCCAGCTCACCACTTGGACAGTTTAGCAATCAGCCCCAGCATTTT. The variable domain in full, with the rest retrieved from reference TRBV18 and TRBJ1-5, is NAGVMQNPRHLVRRRGQEARLRCSPMKGHSHVYWYRQLPEEGLKFMVYLQKENIIDESGMPKERFSAEFPKEGPSILRIQQVVRGDSAAYFCASSPLGQFSNQPQHFGDGTRLSIL.

This clone has just one count. V is TRBV4-3 and J is TRBJ2-1; TRBD2 might be the D (6 bases). This CDR3 region has 15 residues. The V and J ends lost 0 bases and 6 bases respectively, with 12 bases between them. Germline V CDR1 and CDR2: LGHNA, YSLEER. DNA for the CDR3: TGCGCCAGCAGCCAAGATCCGGGAGCCATCAATGAGCAGTTCTTC. It is translated as CASSQDPGAINEQFF.

This chain connects TRBV13 to TRBJ2-3, with TRBD2 matching 9 bases. This CDR3 has 14 residues. Per germline, CDR1 PRHDT and CDR2 FYEKMQ (reference sequence). V lost 6 bases to trimming and J lost 3 bases; unmatched junction nucleotides: 4. The CDR3 DNA reads TGTGCCAGCAGTTTCGGACTAGCGACAGATACGCAGTATTTT. Its protein product is CASSFGLATDTQYF.